In this sample, the clone carrying this TCR beta chain turned up many times. What it binds is not known. The data were obtained in a study of glioma-infiltrating T cells. Study details: WHO grade II oligodendrogliomas or astrocytomas, plus non-recurrent WHO grade IV glioblastomas, were sampled.

Using RNA template, CDR3s of TCR alpha and beta were amplified with iRepertoire arm-PCR. TCRdb independently ran MiXCR on the multiplex PCR reads; one entry per CDR3 protein. The sample carries approximately 400,000 distinct CDR3 sequences, roughly two fifths recorded once. Study conclusions and caveats: Non-neoplastic patients had below-expected tissue-blood divergence, while all gliomas exceeded expectation. Patients with low tissue-blood divergence carried a signature set of shared blood CDR3 motifs.

The sample taken for sequencing was glioma tissue, nonneoplastic brain tissue, or PBMCs (not recorded which). This receptor was taken from a human donor with low-grade glioma or glioblastoma, undergoing nonglioma brain surgery, or in good health (not recorded which).

CDR3 sequence (DNA): TGTGCCAGCAAAGCGGGAGTAGGCTATGAGCAGTTCTTC. It translates to CASKAGVGYEQFF. The chain recombines TRBV25-1 with TRBJ2-1; 8 nucleotides agree with TRBD2. After removal of 7 bases from V and 8 bases from J, the junction contained 7 bases not matched to a gene. The CDR3 runs 13 residues. The germline gives CDR1 MGHDK, CDR2 SYGVNS.